The 24 T cell receptor beta chains given below trace back to one sample, sequenced in a study of blood T cell repertoires in COVID-19. Profiled with immunoSEQ multiplex PCR; TCRdb holds only in-frame clones, not every one. Of a few hundred thousand clones in the sample, over 75% were seen once. Sequencing was carried out using PBMCs or T cells enriched from blood (not recorded which). These receptors were obtained from a man aged 30-40 years who had recovered from COVID-19.

This chain connects TRBV18 to TRBJ2-7, with TRBD2 as a possible D gene (6 bases). CDR1 is KGHSH and CDR2 is LQKENI in the germline V gene. This CDR3 spans 15 amino acids. The germline V and J ends were trimmed by 2 bases and 6 bases, with 17 bases remaining between them. In nucleotides, the CDR3 is TGTGCCAGCTCACCAGCCCCGAGCCAGGGAGGCGAGCAGTACTTC. Its protein product is CASSPAPSQGGEQYF.

V is TRBV4-1 and J is TRBJ2-1; 9 bases match TRBD2. The junction had 7 bases not matched to a gene; V was cut back by 6 bases and J by 4 bases. The CDR3 sequence is 15 residues long. Germline-derived CDR1 and CDR2 are MGHRA and YSYEKL. The CDR3 coding sequence is TGCGCCAGCAGTCAGTGGACTAGCGAATACAATGAGCAGTTCTTC. Translated, it gives CASSQWTSEYNEQFF.

This clone has only a few counts. The chain couples TRBV28 to TRBJ1-5; 7 bases agree with TRBD1. Looked up from germline, CDR1 is MDHEN and CDR2 is SYDVKM. Unmatched junction bases numbered 16, after V lost 5 bases and J lost 3 bases. The CDR3 contains 18 residues. The DNA for the CDR3 is TGTGCCAGCAGTGCCCGGGACAGATCCCTAATCCTCAATCAGCCCCAGCATTTT. This encodes CASSARDRSLILNQPQHF. The full variable domain, rest sourced from reference TRBV28 and TRBJ1-5, is DVKVTQSSRYLVKRTGEKVFLECVQDMDHENMFWYRQDPGLGLRLIYFSYDVKMKEKGDIPEGYSVSREKKERFSLILESASTNQTSMYLCASSARDRSLILNQPQHFGDGTRLSIL.

The genes are TRBV4-1 and TRBJ1-4; tentative D call: TRBD1 (6 bases). V gave up 4 bases and J gave up 6 bases, with 18 bases separating them. Looked up from germline, CDR1 is MGHRA and CDR2 is YSYEKL. This CDR3 contains 16 residues. The CDR3 sequence: CASSLGWQGRDEKLFF. Written as DNA, the CDR3 is TGCGCCAGCAGCCTAGGATGGCAGGGGAGGGATGAAAAACTGTTTTTT.

This clone came up once. The rearrangement links TRBV5-1 to TRBJ2-1; 8 nucleotides align to TRBD1. The CDR3 runs to 14 residues. V gave up 4 bases and J gave up 6 bases; unmatched junction bases: 6. Germline V lookup: CDR1 SGHRS, CDR2 YFSETQ. CDR3 sequence: CASSKGQASNEQFF. The CDR3 nucleotides read TGCGCCAGCAGCAAGGGACAGGCGTCCAATGAGCAGTTCTTC.

This chain uses TRBV28 with TRBJ1-1; D gene unclear. The germline CDR1 and CDR2 sequences are MDHEN and SYDVKM. The CDR3 covers 14 residues. Trimming shortened V by 1 base and J by 3 bases, and 9 bases separated the two germline ends. CDR3 region: CASSLFREYTEAFF. The CDR3 DNA is TGTGCCAGCAGTTTATTTCGGGAATACACTGAAGCTTTCTTT.

This chain links TRBV5-1 with TRBJ2-7, with a tentative D call TRBD2 (5 bases). This CDR3 spans 14 amino acids. Germline V gene data show CDR1 as SGHRS and CDR2 as YFSETQ. V shed 4 bases and J shed 0 bases, with 11 bases lying between them. The DNA of the CDR3 is TGCGCCAGCAGCCGGAGCGGTTCCTCCTACGAGCAGTACTTC. It is translated as CASSRSGSSYEQYF.

This sequence joins TRBV4-1 and TRBJ1-2; no firm D call. The germline V and J ends were trimmed by 8 bases and 4 bases, with 14 bases remaining between them. CDR1 is MGHRA and CDR2 is YSYEKL in the germline V gene. This CDR3 contains 13 residues. CDR3 nucleotides: TGCGCCAGCCAGGCATCCAACGGCTATGGCTACACCTTC. This gives the protein CASQASNGYGYTF.

V gene TRBV27 combines with J gene TRBJ2-7, with 9 nucleotides matching TRBD2. The CDR3 sequence is 13 residues long. Germline V lookup: CDR1 MNHEY, CDR2 SMNVEV (reference sequence). The V and J ends lost 7 bases and 2 bases, in that order; junction bases with no gene match: 3. The CDR3: CASTSGITYEQYF. The CDR3 nucleotides are TGTGCCAGCACTAGCGGGATTACCTACGAGCAGTACTTC.

The chain couples TRBV19 to TRBJ1-6; D perhaps matches TRBD1 (6 bases). The V gene lost 5 bases and the J gene lost 5 bases, with 13 bases spanning the gap. Germline loops: CDR1 LNHDA, CDR2 SQIVND (reference sequence). The CDR3 runs 15 residues. The CDR3 DNA is TGTGCCAGTAGTTTCGGACAGCAAAATAATTCACCCCTCCACTTT. Encoded protein: CASSFGQQNNSPLHF.

The chain carries TRBV28 and TRBJ2-3, with a tentative D call TRBD1 (5 bases). CDR3 size: 12 residues. Germline V gene sequence: CDR1 MDHEN, CDR2 SYDVKM. With 8 bases removed from V and 8 bases from J, the gap between germline ends came to 14 bases. This CDR3 reads CASVGQGGTQYF. The DNA for the CDR3 is TGTGCCAGCGTCGGGCAGGGTGGTACGCAGTATTTT. The variable domain in full, with the rest retrieved from reference TRBV28 and TRBJ2-3, is DVKVTQSSRYLVKRTGEKVFLECVQDMDHENMFWYRQDPGLGLRLIYFSYDVKMKEKGDIPEGYSVSREKKERFSLILESASTNQTSMYLCASVGQGGTQYFGPGTRLTVL.

The V and J genes are TRBV7-8 and TRBJ2-1, with 11 bases matching TRBD2. Germline V gives CDR1 SGHVS, CDR2 FQNEAQ. This CDR3 is 15 amino acids long. V lost 5 bases, J lost 10 bases, and 10 bases stayed unmatched. The CDR3 DNA sequence: TGTGCCAGCAGCCCACTGACTAGCGGGATCGGGGAGCAGTTCTTC. This codes for CASSPLTSGIGEQFF.

The chain couples TRBV28 to TRBJ1-6, with 8 bases lining up with TRBD1. Germline CDR1 reads MDHEN; CDR2 reads SYDVKM. There are 14 residues in the CDR3. Trimming at V came to 7 bases and at J to 10 bases, leaving 9 bases not matched to a gene. In nucleotides, the CDR3 is TGTGCCAGCACGGGGCTGGACAGGGCCTCACCCCTCCACTTT. This gives the protein CASTGLDRASPLHF.

The chain joins TRBV29-1 to TRBJ2-7; possible D gene TRBD2, 6 bases. Germline-derived CDR1 and CDR2 are SQVTM and ANQGSEA. V dropped 7 bases and J dropped 7 bases, with 17 bases sitting between them. The CDR3 loop spans 12 amino acids. CDR3 coding DNA: TGCAGCGCGGGACTGCCCTCGGGGGAGCAGTACTTC. It is translated as CSAGLPSGEQYF.

The genes are TRBV12-3 or TRBV12-4 and TRBJ2-1; D is undetermined. Trimming shortened V by 6 bases and J by 10 bases, and 16 bases separated the two germline ends. The CDR3 is 13 residues long. Here the CDR3 reads CASSRMEIYEQFF. CDR3 DNA sequence: TGTGCCAGCAGCCGGATGGAGATTTACGAGCAGTTCTTC.

This clone has a single count. CDR3 amino acids: CASSPSLQRDTGELFF. CDR3 nucleotide sequence: TGTGCCAGCAGTCCATCTCTCCAGAGGGACACCGGGGAGCTGTTTTTT. The V gene is TRBV27, the J gene TRBJ2-2; D is possibly TRBD2 (5 bases). The CDR3 contains 16 residues. Germline loops: CDR1 MNHEY, CDR2 SMNVEV (reference sequence). V was clipped by 5 bases and J by 3 bases, with 16 bases between them.

This clone was recorded only once. The V and J genes are TRBV30 and TRBJ2-7; 10 bases match TRBD1. This CDR3 has 14 residues. V lost 5 bases and J lost 5; bases outside the gene matches: 9. The V gene's germline CDR1 is GTSNPN and CDR2 SVGIG (reference sequence). In DNA form, the CDR3 reads TGTGCCTGGGAGGTGGGACAGGGGACCCACGAGCAGTACTTC. Amino acid sequence: CAWEVGQGTHEQYF.

The chain has TRBV28 and TRBJ1-4; maybe TRBD1 (5 bases). Per the germline V gene, CDR1 is MDHEN and CDR2 is SYDVKM. The CDR3 spans 15 residues. V lost 8 bases and J 0 bases, leaving 13 bases between the germline ends. The CDR3: CASLSGGATNEKLFF. As DNA, the CDR3 is TGTGCCAGCTTATCGGGGGGTGCAACTAATGAAAAACTGTTTTTT.

The chain recombines TRBV27 with TRBJ2-7; 9 bases are shared with TRBD1. Germline-derived CDR1 and CDR2 are MNHEY and SMNVEV (reference sequence). This CDR3 comprises 13 residues. V shed 6 bases and J 5 bases; nucleotides not matched to a gene: 5. CDR3: CASSGTGWHEQYF. The CDR3 DNA sequence: TGTGCCAGCAGCGGGACAGGGTGGCACGAGCAGTACTTC.

This chain connects TRBV30 to TRBJ2-2; 8 bases line up with TRBD2. Trimming at V came to 5 bases and at J to 7 bases, leaving 6 bases not matched to a gene. CDR1 is GTSNPN and CDR2 is SVGIG in the germline V gene (reference sequence). The CDR3 consists of 13 residues. CDR3 bases: TGTGCCTGGGGACTAGCAGGAGGCGGGGAGCTGTTTTTT. Translation gives CAWGLAGGGELFF.

This chain connects TRBV4-1 to TRBJ1-2; D ambiguous. The CDR3 is 13 amino acids. V was clipped by 3 bases and J by 4 bases, with 9 bases between them. Germline CDR1 is MGHRA and CDR2 is YSYEKL. The CDR3 is CASSQGRSYGYTF. CDR3 DNA sequence: TGCGCCAGCAGCCAGGGCAGAAGCTATGGCTACACCTTC.

The chain combines TRBV6-5 with TRBJ1-2, with D possibly matching TRBD1 (5 bases). The CDR3 runs to 15 residues. The ends were cut back, 2 bases at V and 4 bases at J, with 14 bases in the middle. The germline V gene has CDR1 MNHEY and CDR2 SVGAGI. The CDR3 DNA follows: TGTGCCAGCAGTTACGGTGCGGGACCGATCTATGGCTACACCTTC. Translated, it gives CASSYGAGPIYGYTF.

The chain recombines TRBV7-9 with TRBJ1-4; the D gene is possibly TRBD1 (5 bases). This CDR3 spans 15 amino acids. Germline CDR1 is SEHNR and CDR2 is FQNEAQ (reference sequence). V lost 4 bases to trimming and J lost 3 bases, with 12 bases between them. This CDR3 reads CASSSTGYANEKLFF. The CDR3 coding sequence is TGTGCCAGCAGCTCTACAGGTTATGCTAATGAAAAACTGTTTTTT.

This clone was seen more than once but under ten times. The rearrangement uses TRBV24-1 and TRBJ1-2; D uncertain. This CDR3 contains 16 residues. In germline, CDR1 is KGHDR, CDR2 SFDVKD. The V end was cut by 2 bases, the J end by 6 bases, with 18 bases between. CDR3 DNA: TGTGCCACCAGTGATTCCTCCTTGGGGAGCGGTGATGGCTACACCTTC. This translates into CATSDSSLGSGDGYTF.